A single sample gave rise to the 17 T cell receptor beta chains below, sequenced in a study of PD-L1 blockade in urothelial cancer. This table comes from immunoSEQ multiplex PCR, and its TCRdb copy is limited to in-frame clones, with some not included. The table includes about 120,000 clones, around 89% detected once. Time point defined: peripheral blood 6 weeks after treatment start. The sequencing here drew on PBMCs, taken around atezolizumab (anti-PD-L1) treatment. The receptor source for this set is a man in his sixties with urothelial cancer.

The CDR3 sequence is CASSAGDREASEQFF. In nucleotides, the CDR3 is TGTGCCAGCAGTGCCGGGGACAGGGAAGCTAGTGAGCAGTTCTTC. The gene calls are TRBV25-1 and TRBJ2-1, with TRBD1 identical over 9 bases. This CDR3 has 15 amino acids. Germline values: CDR1 MGHDK, CDR2 SYGVNS. Unmatched junction bases numbered 10, after V lost 4 bases and J lost 9 bases.

The chain recombines TRBV5-1 with TRBJ2-7; 8 bases are a match to TRBD1. The CDR3 loop spans 15 amino acids. The V gene end was trimmed by 4 bases and the J gene end by 0 bases; junction bases not matched to a gene: 6. CDR1 is SGHRS, CDR2 YFSETQ, per germline. Written as DNA, the CDR3 is TGCGCCAGCAGCACAGGGGGTACCAGCTCCTACGAGCAGTACTTC. It encodes CASSTGGTSSYEQYF.

This chain connects TRBV9 to TRBJ2-7, with D tentatively TRBD1 (6 bases). The CDR3 contains 15 residues. Germline lookup yields CDR1 SGDLS and CDR2 YYNGEE. Deletions cut 0 bases from V and 6 bases from J, with 16 bases between. CDR3 DNA: TGTGCCAGCAGCGTAGCTACGGGACACGAGCTCGAGCAGTACTTC. Protein: CASSVATGHELEQYF.

This chain uses TRBV9 with TRBJ2-7; 12 bases fit TRBD2. CDR1 is SGDLS and CDR2 is YYNGEE in the germline V gene. The CDR3 length is 15 residues. Losses at the gene ends were 0 bases for V and 5 bases for J; bases not matched to a gene: 3. DNA of the CDR3: TGTGCCAGCAGCGTAGGACTAGCGGGAGTTCACGAGCAGTACTTC. Protein sequence: CASSVGLAGVHEQYF.

V gene TRBV7-9 combines with J gene TRBJ1-1; D is undetermined. The CDR3 loop spans 14 amino acids. V dropped 1 base and J dropped 0 bases, with 6 bases sitting between them. Germline V lookup: CDR1 SEHNR, CDR2 FQNEAQ (reference sequence). Here the CDR3 DNA reads TGTGCCAGCAGCTTAGGTCAGATGAACACTGAAGCTTTCTTT. Protein: CASSLGQMNTEAFF. Full variable domain (missing parts from reference TRBV7-9 and TRBJ1-1): DTGVSQNPRHKITKRGQNVTFRCDPISEHNRLYWYRQTLGQGPEFLTYFQNEAQLEKSRLLSDRFSAERPKGSFSTLEIQRTEQGDSAMYLCASSLGQMNTEAFFGQGTRLTVV.

This clone has just one count. This chain connects TRBV13 to TRBJ2-7; D might be TRBD1 (6 bases). The CDR3 has 15 residues. The V and J ends lost 5 bases and 0 bases respectively, with 14 bases between them. Germline CDR1 PRHDT, CDR2 FYEKMQ (reference sequence). CDR3: CASSPGTDSSYEQYF. CDR3 nucleotide sequence: TGTGCCAGCAGCCCCGGGACGGACAGCTCCTACGAGCAGTACTTC.

The chain joins TRBV18 to TRBJ1-2; 7 bases line up with TRBD1. Germline CDR1 is KGHSH and CDR2 is LQKENI. J lost 5 bases, V lost 4 bases, and 4 bases had no gene match. This CDR3 has 13 amino acids. DNA for the CDR3: TGTGCCAGCTCACAGGGGACAGAGTATGGCTACACCTTC. Amino acid sequence: CASSQGTEYGYTF.

This chain links TRBV15 with TRBJ2-7; possible D gene TRBD1, 5 bases. With 1 base removed from V and 0 bases from J, the gap between germline ends came to 16 bases. CDR1 is LNHNV, CDR2 YYDKDF, per germline (reference sequence). The CDR3 has 17 amino acids. The CDR3 DNA reads TGTGCCACCAGCAGAGGGGCTGGGGCCTCGGTCTCCTACGAGCAGTACTTC. Translation: CATSRGAGASVSYEQYF.

The chain couples TRBV10-3 to TRBJ1-6; D might be TRBD1 (6 bases). Trimming took 6 bases from V and 9 from J, leaving 15 bases between them. The CDR3 length is 14 residues. Germline V gene lookup returns CDR1 ENHRY and CDR2 SYGVKD. For the CDR3, the DNA is TGTGCCATCAGCCTGACAGACAGGAGTTCACCCCTCCACTTT. It yields the protein CAISLTDRSSPLHF.

The chain couples TRBV5-4 to TRBJ2-7; weak D call: TRBD1 (6 bases). Germline loops: CDR1 SGHNT, CDR2 YYREEE (reference sequence). The CDR3 spans 14 residues. V lost 3 bases to trimming and J lost 2 bases, with 12 bases between them. The CDR3 coding sequence is TGTGCCAGCAGCTCGCCAGGGGTTACCTACGAGCAGTACTTC. This encodes CASSSPGVTYEQYF.

The rearrangement joins TRBV7-6 to TRBJ2-5; D call uncertain. Germline CDR1 reads SGHVS; CDR2 reads FNYEAQ. Trimming removed 0 bases from V and 1 base from J, with 6 bases in between. The CDR3 contains 14 residues. The CDR3 reads CASSLAPSQETQYF. CDR3 sequence (DNA): TGTGCCAGCAGCTTAGCCCCCAGCCAAGAGACCCAGTACTTC.

The V gene is TRBV29-1, the J gene TRBJ2-2; D gene unclear. The CDR3 runs 15 residues. Germline values: CDR1 SQVTM, CDR2 ANQGSEA. Trimming stripped 5 bases from V and 0 bases from J, with 13 bases between. CDR3: CSVSLVTPNTGELFF. The DNA of the CDR3 is TGCAGCGTTTCCCTCGTCACTCCGAACACCGGGGAGCTGTTTTTT.

The chain is built from TRBV7-9 and TRBJ2-5; possibly TRBD1 for D (7 bases). Per germline, CDR1 SEHNR and CDR2 FQNEAQ (reference sequence). There are 13 residues in the CDR3. V lost 5 bases to trimming and J lost 2 bases, with 9 bases between them. The CDR3 bases are TGTGCCAGCAGCCAGGGGGGTCAAGAGACCCAGTACTTC. Its protein product is CASSQGGQETQYF.

This chain uses TRBV5-1 with TRBJ2-1; a possible D gene is TRBD1 (7 bases). Germline CDR1 reads SGHRS; CDR2 reads YFSETQ. V lost 0 bases and J lost 8, with 12 bases in between. The CDR3 loop spans 14 amino acids. CDR3 coding DNA: TGCGCCAGCAGCTTGGCCAGGGGGGTGGATGAGCAGTTCTTC. Protein: CASSLARGVDEQFF.

V and J are TRBV28 and TRBJ2-2; 10 bases map to TRBD1. With 4 bases clipped from V and 1 base from J, the junction kept 3 bases outside the gene matches. The CDR3 spans 16 residues. CDR1 and CDR2 from the germline V gene are MDHEN and SYDVKM. This CDR3 is CASSSRDRGNTGELFF. CDR3 coding DNA: TGTGCCAGCAGTTCCCGGGACAGGGGGAACACCGGGGAGCTGTTTTTT. Supplemented by reference TRBV28 and TRBJ2-2, the full variable domain reads DVKVTQSSRYLVKRTGEKVFLECVQDMDHENMFWYRQDPGLGLRLIYFSYDVKMKEKGDIPEGYSVSREKKERFSLILESASTNQTSMYLCASSSRDRGNTGELFFGEGSRLTVL.

The chain employs TRBV5-1 and TRBJ2-4; 7 bases map to TRBD2. Trimming took 4 bases from V and 0 from J; bases not matched to a gene: 10. The CDR3 loop spans 17 amino acids. Germline lookup yields CDR1 SGHRS and CDR2 YFSETQ. The chain's CDR3 is CASSPSGEGRAKNIQYF. For the CDR3, the DNA is TGCGCCAGCAGCCCGTCGGGGGAGGGAAGAGCCAAAAACATTCAGTACTTC. Filled out from reference TRBV5-1 and TRBJ2-4, the complete variable domain reads KAGVTQTPRYLIKTRGQQVTLSCSPISGHRSVSWYQQTPGQGLQFLFEYFSETQRNKGNFPGRFSGRQFSNSRSEMNVSTLELGDSALYLCASSPSGEGRAKNIQYFGAGTRLSVL.

In the case of this clone: Other DNA sequences of this sample code for an identical CDR3. The rearrangement joins TRBV7-2 to TRBJ2-5; D is uncertain. The CDR3 sequence is 12 residues long. From germline, CDR1 is SGHTA and CDR2 FQGNSA. V was clipped by 5 bases and J by 5 bases, with 9 bases between them. This CDR3 reads CASSPVVETQYF. In DNA, the CDR3 is TGTGCCAGCAGCCCGGTTGTCGAGACCCAGTACTTC.